This T cell receptor (beta chain) was identified in a study of vaccination effects on CD4 cells after COVID-19 (dated by TCRdb to about 2022). Background for the entire study: Across the study, the median time from the second dose to post-vaccine sampling was 72 days (range 14 to 241). In both COVID-19 convalescent patients and infection-naive vaccine recipients, the study compared SARS-CoV-2 spike-specific CD4+ TCR repertoires from before mRNA vaccination with those from after it. The full study included roughly 11 COVID-19 convalescent patients and several SARS-CoV-2-naive healthy vaccine recipients. Cultures from other donors in the study were sequenced using the Oncomine TCR Beta short-read assay on an Illumina iSeq 100. Overall results and qualifications from the work: Among healthy vaccine recipients, nearly all vaccine-induced clones were SARS-CoV-2 mono-reactive, and just 1 of 255 was cross-reactive with common cold coronaviruses. At late post-vaccination timepoints, both infection-induced and vaccine-induced clones showed marked clonal contraction, consistent with waning T cell responses. Limitations of the study were the small number of convalescent patients and the absence of early post-infection timepoints.

A distance of 15 bases separates the germline ends of V and J, which lose 4 bases and 2 bases respectively. The CDR3 has 17 amino acids, counting the end cysteine and phenylalanine. Only the CDR3 portion is preserved as DNA: 51 bases, with reading frame beginning at the first base. Per the germline V gene, MGHRA is the CDR1 and YSYEKL is the CDR2. The receptor library was made with the immunoSEQ multiplex PCR assay. DNA from the CD4+ T cells that had been cultured and isolated underwent TCR beta CDR3 sequencing. Per the authors' processing: Non-productive TCR sequences were discarded, and reads were trimmed to the CDR3 region, with only CDR3s of 7 or more amino acids retained. Antigen-specific clonotypes were identified with the MANAFEST web app by comparing expansion in peptide wells against reference cultures. For clones to be considered positive, expansion at FDR<0.05 versus reference and all other wells, an odds ratio above 5, and a frequency above 0.1% in two replicate wells were required. A clonotype was defined as cross-reactive if the clonotype was significantly expanded both in SARS-CoV-2 spike wells and in at least one common cold coronavirus spike condition. Using the stringdist R package, CDR3 similarity was measured by Levenshtein distance, and unrooted trees were constructed with ape in R 3.6.1. TCRdb retrieved this table from immuneACCESS and kept in-frame rearrangements only. Not all clones are present; in checked studies, unresolved V genes account for under half, and no reason is known for the remainder. V, J and clone size are those of that table, while D and trimming were read from the DNA. The sample table shows over 50,000 clones, and about 80% are seen once. The ten largest clones capture roughly 1.2% of the sample.

To identify antigen-specific CD4+ T cell clonotypes by their expansion, the ViraFEST assay first stimulated PBMC with viral peptide pools and then applied TCR sequencing. After more than 9 days of culture, CD4+ T cells were isolated with the EasySep CD4+ T cell isolation kit. Two doses of either the BNT162b2 or the mRNA-1273 mRNA SARS-CoV-2 vaccine were administered to participants. None of the healthy vaccine recipients had a prior SARS-CoV-2 infection, which was confirmed by nucleocapsid antibody tests that came back negative both before and after vaccination. Each well held 1.5 million to 2 million PBMC cultured in IMDM containing roughly 5% human AB serum, 8.5 to 10 IU/ml IL-2 and gentamicin, along with about 9.5 ug/ml peptides. Half of the culture medium was replaced with fresh IL-2-containing medium on days 3 and 7. Each peptide stimulation condition was cultured in triplicate wells unless otherwise noted. Using Ficoll-Paque Plus gradient centrifugation, PBMC were separated from whole blood and then either used fresh or cryopreserved at -140C. Overlapping peptide pools spanned the spike proteins of SARS-CoV-2 and the common cold coronaviruses HCoV-NL63, HCoV-OC43 and HCoV-229E. The QIAamp micro DNA kit was used to extract genomic DNA from the cultured CD4+ T cells.

Concerning this clone: The antigen this receptor binds is unknown. No much larger clone is present one base from it, and per-base qualities are unavailable.

Sequences were derived from CD4+ T cells from PBMCs cultured with HCoV-229E spike peptides, sampled after COVID-19 vaccination. What the cell subset or site label conveys for this sample: HCoV-229E spike overlapping peptide pool stimulation. This receptor chain uses TRBV4-1 and TRBJ2-6; TRBD1 is a weak D gene call, 7 bases matching. This clonotype originated in a human donor who received a COVID-19 vaccine. The nucleotide sequence reads TGCGCCAGCAGCCCAAGAACCAGGGGGGCTGGGGCCAACGTCCTGACTTTC. The resulting protein is CASSPRTRGAGANVLTF.